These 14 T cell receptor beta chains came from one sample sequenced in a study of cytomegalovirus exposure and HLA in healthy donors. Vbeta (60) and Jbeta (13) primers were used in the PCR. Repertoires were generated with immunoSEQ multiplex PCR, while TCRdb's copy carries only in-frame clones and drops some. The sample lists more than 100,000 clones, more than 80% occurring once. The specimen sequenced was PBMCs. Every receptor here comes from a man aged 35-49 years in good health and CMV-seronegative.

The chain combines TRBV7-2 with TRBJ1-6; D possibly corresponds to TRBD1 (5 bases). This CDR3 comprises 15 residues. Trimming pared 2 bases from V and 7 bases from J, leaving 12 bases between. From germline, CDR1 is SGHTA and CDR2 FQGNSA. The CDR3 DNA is TGTGCCAGCAGCTTAAGGCGGCCAGGGAATTCACCCCTCCACTTT. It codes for CASSLRRPGNSPLHF.

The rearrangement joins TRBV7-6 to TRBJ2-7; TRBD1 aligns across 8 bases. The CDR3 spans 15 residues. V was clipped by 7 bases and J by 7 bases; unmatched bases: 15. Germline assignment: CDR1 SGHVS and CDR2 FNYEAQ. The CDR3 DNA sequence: TGTGCCAGCACCATTGGACAGGGCCTCAGTTTGGAGCAGTACTTC. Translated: CASTIGQGLSLEQYF.

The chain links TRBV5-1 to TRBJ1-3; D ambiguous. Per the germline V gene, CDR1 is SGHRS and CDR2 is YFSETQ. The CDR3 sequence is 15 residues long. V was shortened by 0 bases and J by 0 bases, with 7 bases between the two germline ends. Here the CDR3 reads CASSLESGSGNTIYF. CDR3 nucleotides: TGCGCCAGCAGCTTGGAATCAGGCTCTGGAAACACCATATATTTT. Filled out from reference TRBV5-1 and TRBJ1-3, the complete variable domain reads KAGVTQTPRYLIKTRGQQVTLSCSPISGHRSVSWYQQTPGQGLQFLFEYFSETQRNKGNFPGRFSGRQFSNSRSEMNVSTLELGDSALYLCASSLESGSGNTIYFGEGSWLTVV.

CDR3 sequence: CASSPQLAGAQGELFF. The DNA for the CDR3 is TGTGCCAGCTCACCACAACTAGCGGGAGCCCAGGGGGAGCTGTTTTTT. The V and J genes are TRBV18 and TRBJ2-2, with 11 bases aligning to TRBD2. V lost 1 base to trimming and J lost 8 bases; unmatched junction nucleotides: 6. This CDR3 comprises 16 residues. Germline V gene sequence: CDR1 KGHSH, CDR2 LQKENI.

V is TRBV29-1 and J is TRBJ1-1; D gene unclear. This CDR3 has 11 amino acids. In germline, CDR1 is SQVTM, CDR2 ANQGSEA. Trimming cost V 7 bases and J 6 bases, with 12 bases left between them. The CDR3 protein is CSASSQSEAFF. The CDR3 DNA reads TGCAGCGCCTCGTCCCAGTCTGAAGCTTTCTTT.

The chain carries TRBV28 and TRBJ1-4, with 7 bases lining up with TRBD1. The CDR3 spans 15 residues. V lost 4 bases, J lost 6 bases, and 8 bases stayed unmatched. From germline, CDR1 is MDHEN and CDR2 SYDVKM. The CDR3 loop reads CASSSGDRVYEKLFF. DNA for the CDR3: TGTGCCAGCAGTTCGGGCGACAGGGTTTATGAAAAACTGTTTTTT.

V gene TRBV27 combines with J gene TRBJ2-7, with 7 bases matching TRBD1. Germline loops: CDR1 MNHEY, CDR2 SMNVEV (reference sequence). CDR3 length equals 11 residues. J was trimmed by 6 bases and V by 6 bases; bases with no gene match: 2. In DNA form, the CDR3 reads TGTGCCAGCAGGTCAGGGGGCGAGCAGTACTTC. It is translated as CASRSGGEQYF.

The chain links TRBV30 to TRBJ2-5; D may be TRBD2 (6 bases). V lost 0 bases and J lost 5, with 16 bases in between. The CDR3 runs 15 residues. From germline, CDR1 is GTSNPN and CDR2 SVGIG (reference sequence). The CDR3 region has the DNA TGTGCCTGGAGTGTACAACTAGCTCGGGGGGAGACCCAGTACTTC. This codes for CAWSVQLARGETQYF.

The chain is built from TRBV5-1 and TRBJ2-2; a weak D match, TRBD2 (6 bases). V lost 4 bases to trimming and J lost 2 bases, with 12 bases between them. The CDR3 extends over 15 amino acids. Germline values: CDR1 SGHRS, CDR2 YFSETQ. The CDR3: CASSLWRGNTGELFF. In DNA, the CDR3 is TGCGCCAGCAGCCTGTGGCGGGGAAACACCGGGGAGCTGTTTTTT.

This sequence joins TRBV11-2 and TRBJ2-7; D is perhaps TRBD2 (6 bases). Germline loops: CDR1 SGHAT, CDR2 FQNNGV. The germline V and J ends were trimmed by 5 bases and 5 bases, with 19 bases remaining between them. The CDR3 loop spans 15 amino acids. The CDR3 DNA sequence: TGTGCCAGCAGCCCGCTTGCGGGACCTTACAACGAGCAGTACTTC. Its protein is CASSPLAGPYNEQYF.

The chain's CDR3 is CASTRTQNTGELFF. CDR3 sequence (DNA): TGTGCCAGCACGCGGACACAGAACACCGGGGAGCTGTTTTTT. V and J are TRBV25-1 and TRBJ2-2, with D tentatively TRBD1 (5 bases). V was clipped by 7 bases and J by 1 base, with 10 bases between them. CDR1 and CDR2 (germline): MGHDK, SYGVNS. The CDR3 totals 14 residues.

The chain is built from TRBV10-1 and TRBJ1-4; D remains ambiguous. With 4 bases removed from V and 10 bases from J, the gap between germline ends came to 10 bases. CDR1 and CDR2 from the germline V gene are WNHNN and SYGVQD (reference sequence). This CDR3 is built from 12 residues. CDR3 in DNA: TGCGCCAGCAGTGCGTCCGGAGGAAAACTGTTTTTT. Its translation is CASSASGGKLFF.

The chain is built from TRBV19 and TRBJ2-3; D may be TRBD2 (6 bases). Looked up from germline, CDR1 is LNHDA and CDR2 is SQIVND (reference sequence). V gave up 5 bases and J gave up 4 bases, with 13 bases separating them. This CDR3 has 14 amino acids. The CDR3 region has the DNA TGTGCCAGTAGTCCGGAGGGGCCCCCAGATACGCAGTATTTT. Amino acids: CASSPEGPPDTQYF.

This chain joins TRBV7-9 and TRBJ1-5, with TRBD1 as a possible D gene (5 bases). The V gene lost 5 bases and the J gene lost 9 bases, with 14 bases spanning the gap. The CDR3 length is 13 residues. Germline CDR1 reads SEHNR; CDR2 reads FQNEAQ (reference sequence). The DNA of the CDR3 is TGTGCCAGCAGCCCAACACTTCAGGGGCCCCAGCATTTT. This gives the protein CASSPTLQGPQHF.